A single sample is the source of the 12 T cell receptor beta chains below, sequenced in a study of T cells in Graves' hyperthyroidism and ophthalmopathy. Amplified TCR beta CDR3 regions derived from RNA transcripts. The primer set for the first-round RT-PCR of the TCR CDR3 was HTBI. TCRdb reprocessed the multiplex PCR reads with MiXCR, giving one entry per CDR3 protein. The sample carries roughly 570,000 distinct CDR3 sequences, about 45% recorded once. Sequenced sample: peripheral blood or thyroid tissue (not recorded which). These receptors originate from a woman younger than 30 with Graves' hyperthyroidism.

Remarks on this clonotype: Given the absence of the conserved phenylalanine or tryptophan at the CDR3 end, a read error is likely. The chain has TRBV5-1 and TRBJ2-7; TRBD2 is a possible D gene (5 bases). CDR3 length: 15 amino acids. Germline lookup yields CDR1 SGHRS and CDR2 YFSETQ. The DNA for the CDR3 is TGCGCCAGCAGCTTGATAAGCGGACCCTCCTACGGGCAGTACCTC. As protein: CASSLISGPSYGQYL.

Many counts were recorded for this clonotype. The rearrangement links TRBV6-5 to TRBJ1-6, with TRBD1 matching over 10 bases. Germline V gene sequence: CDR1 MNHEY, CDR2 SVGAGI. The CDR3 contains 14 residues. Trimming at V came to 7 bases and at J to 7 bases, leaving 4 bases not matched to a gene. CDR3 residues: CASNPGQGNSPLHF. DNA for the CDR3: TGTGCCAGCAACCCGGGACAGGGGAATTCACCCCTCCACTTT.

This chain joins TRBV20-1 and TRBJ1-1; no reliable D call. Germline V gene data show CDR1 as DFQATT and CDR2 as SNEGSKA (reference sequence). The CDR3 is 14 amino acids. Trimming pared 6 bases from V and 7 bases from J, leaving 21 bases between. The CDR3 loop is CSARTSGGYNEAFF. In nucleotides, the CDR3 is TGCAGTGCCCGGACTAGCGGAGGATACAATGAAGCTTTCTTT.

The V and J genes are TRBV4-1 and TRBJ2-3; 12 nucleotides agree with TRBD2. The CDR3 loop spans 18 amino acids. Trimming cost V 1 base and J 3 bases; bases outside gene matches: 8. The germline gives CDR1 MGHRA, CDR2 YSYEKL. The CDR3 sequence: CASSQGRTSGTDTDTQYF. The CDR3 DNA is TGCGCCAGCAGCCAAGGGAGGACTAGCGGGACGGATACAGATACGCAGTATTTT.

This clonotype was picked up many times. J is TRBJ1-5 and V is TRBV5-1; TRBD1 is a possible D gene (6 bases). The CDR3 sequence is 16 residues long. V shed 0 bases and J shed 0 bases, with 10 bases lying between them. Germline CDR1 SGHRS, CDR2 YFSETQ. Written as DNA, the CDR3 is TGCGCCAGCAGCTTGGACAGGGAGGTTAGCAATCAGCCCCAGCATTTT. As protein: CASSLDREVSNQPQHF.

Many counts were recorded for this clonotype. This sequence joins TRBV6-6 and TRBJ2-7, with D possibly matching TRBD1 (6 bases). The CDR3 spans 15 residues. Germline V gene lookup returns CDR1 MNHNY and CDR2 SVGAGI (reference sequence). Between the trimmed V and J ends, which lost 7 bases and 0 bases, there was a span of 16 bases. CDR3 protein: CASNADSQGSYEQYF. The CDR3 DNA follows: TGTGCCAGCAACGCGGACAGTCAAGGCTCCTACGAGCAGTACTTC.

V usage is TRBV20-1 and J usage is TRBJ1-1; the match to TRBD1 covers 9 bases. The germline V gene has CDR1 DFQATT and CDR2 SNEGSKA (reference sequence). V gave up 6 bases and J gave up 13 bases; unmatched junction bases: 6. The CDR3 consists of 10 residues. The CDR3 is CSAKGQGVFF. The CDR3 DNA is TGCAGTGCAAAGGGACAGGGCGTTTTCTTT.

This clonotype was observed a few times. The V call is TRBV7-8, the J call TRBJ2-3; D is ambiguous. V lost 1 base to trimming and J lost 7 bases, with 12 bases between them. This CDR3 comprises 14 residues. Looked up from germline, CDR1 is SGHVS and CDR2 is FQNEAQ. This CDR3 reads CASSLESGVHTQYF. The CDR3 coding sequence is TGTGCCAGCAGCTTAGAATCCGGCGTACATACGCAGTATTTT.

The rearrangement uses TRBV6-5 and TRBJ2-7, with 9 nucleotides matching TRBD2. Germline V lookup: CDR1 MNHEY, CDR2 SVGAGI. The CDR3 covers 16 residues. With V trimmed by 4 bases and J by 0 bases, 7 bases remained unmatched. The CDR3 protein is CASSSEKTSGSYEQYF. CDR3 DNA: TGTGCCAGCAGTTCAGAAAAGACTAGCGGCTCCTACGAGCAGTACTTC.

V gene TRBV3-1 combines with J gene TRBJ2-7; 9 bases line up with TRBD2. From germline, CDR1 is LGHDT and CDR2 YNNKEL (reference sequence). The CDR3 extends over 18 amino acids. V gave up 0 bases and J gave up 3 bases; unmatched junction bases: 12. CDR3 protein: CASSQDGAGGPLLYEQYF. The CDR3 nucleotides read TGTGCCAGCAGCCAAGACGGCGCGGGAGGGCCTCTTCTCTACGAGCAGTACTTC.

This clonotype was detected ten times or more. The junction departs from germline at one end; a sequencing error may be responsible. This chain joins TRBV3-1 and TRBJ2-5; maybe TRBD1 (6 bases). The CDR3 loop spans 13 amino acids. Germline CDR1 is LGHDT and CDR2 is YNNKEL (reference sequence). In DNA, the CDR3 is TGTGCCAGCAGCCAAGATTTCGGAGAGGGACACAGCTTC. This encodes CASSQDFGEGHSF.

The V call is TRBV7-6, the J call TRBJ2-2; 7 positions match TRBD1. Germline V gene sequence: CDR1 SGHVS, CDR2 FNYEAQ. The length of the CDR3 is 14 residues. Trimming at V came to 3 bases and at J to 14 bases, leaving 12 bases not matched to a gene. The CDR3 sequence is CASSFGQEPLKLFF. As DNA, the CDR3 is TGTGCCAGCAGCTTCGGACAGGAACCGCTCAAACTGTTTTTT.